The entry below describes one TCR beta chain. The sample is drawn from a study of blood T cell repertoires in COVID-19. The repertoire was sequenced with immunoSEQ multiplex PCR; TCRdb's copy has only in-frame clones and lacks some. The table shows about 200,000 clones, with around 81% occurring only once. There are 16 residues in the CDR3. The V gene lost 5 bases and the J gene lost 2 bases, with 16 bases spanning the gap. Germline V gene lookup returns CDR1 SEHNR and CDR2 FQNEAQ (reference sequence). This chain joins TRBV7-9 and TRBJ2-1; D is unresolved. This clonotype originated in a man aged 60 to 69 with COVID-19, enrolled during active disease. The sequenced sample was peripheral blood. The CDR3 reads CASSIRAYATYNEQFF. DNA of the CDR3: TGTGCCAGCAGCATACGAGCGTACGCAACCTACAATGAGCAGTTCTTC.